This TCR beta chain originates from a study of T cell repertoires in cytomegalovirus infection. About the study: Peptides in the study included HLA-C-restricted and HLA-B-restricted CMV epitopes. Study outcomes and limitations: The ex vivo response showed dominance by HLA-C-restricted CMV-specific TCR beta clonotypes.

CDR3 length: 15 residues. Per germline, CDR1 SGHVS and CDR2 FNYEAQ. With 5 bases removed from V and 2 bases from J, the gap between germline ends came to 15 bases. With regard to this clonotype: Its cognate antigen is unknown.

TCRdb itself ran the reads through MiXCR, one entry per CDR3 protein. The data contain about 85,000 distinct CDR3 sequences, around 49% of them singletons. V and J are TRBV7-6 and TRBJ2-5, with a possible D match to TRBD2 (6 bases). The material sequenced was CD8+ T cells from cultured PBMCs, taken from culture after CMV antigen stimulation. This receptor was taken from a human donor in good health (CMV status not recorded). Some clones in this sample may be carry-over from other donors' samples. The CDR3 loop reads CASSKGRDWQETQYF. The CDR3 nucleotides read TGTGCCAGCAGCAAGGGAAGGGACTGGCAAGAGACCCAGTACTTC.